The 19 T cell receptor beta chains below were found in one sample sequenced in a study of T cell repertoires in cytomegalovirus infection. Antigen specificity for these receptors is unknown. TCRdb re-called the reads with MiXCR, one entry per CDR3 protein. The sample lists some 900,000 distinct CDR3 sequences, over 25% seen once, with approximately 13% in the top ten. The specimen comprised cultured CD8+ T cells from PBMCs, sampled from culture after CMV antigen stimulation. These receptors all stem from a human donor in good health (CMV status not recorded). Some clones in this sample may be carry-over from other donors' samples.

This clonotype was observed at least ten times. The genes are TRBV28 and TRBJ1-2; 8 bases line up with TRBD1. Germline V gives CDR1 MDHEN, CDR2 SYDVKM. CDR3 size: 14 residues. Trimming cost V 1 base and J 6 bases; bases outside gene matches: 4. The DNA for the CDR3 is TGTGCCAGCAGTTTATACGGACAGGGCAATGGCTACACCTTC. Translating gives CASSLYGQGNGYTF.

The chain is built from TRBV4-1 and TRBJ2-7; tentatively, D is TRBD1 (5 bases). V gave up 1 base and J gave up 2 bases, with 12 bases separating them. The length of the CDR3 is 15 residues. Germline V lookup: CDR1 MGHRA, CDR2 YSYEKL. The CDR3, as DNA: TGCGCCAGCAGCCAAGCAGGGTCAATAACCTACGAGCAGTACTTC. Amino acid sequence: CASSQAGSITYEQYF.

This clonotype was observed a few times. The J gene is TRBJ1-4, the V gene TRBV6-1; D is ambiguous. The CDR3 length is 12 residues. V shed 7 bases and J shed 6 bases, with 9 bases lying between them. Germline V gene sequence: CDR1 MNHNS, CDR2 SASEGT. The CDR3 reads CASNGEHEKLFF. The CDR3 DNA reads TGTGCCAGCAACGGCGAACATGAAAAACTGTTTTTT.

In this sample, this clonotype turned up a few times. The chain combines TRBV27 with TRBJ2-1; 11 positions match TRBD2. Germline V gene sequence: CDR1 MNHEY, CDR2 SMNVEV (reference sequence). Trimming cost V 7 bases and J 4 bases; bases outside gene matches: 3. The CDR3 has 14 residues. Written as DNA, the CDR3 is TGTGCCAGCATTTCTAGCGGGGGGTACAATGAGCAGTTCTTC. Its translation: CASISSGGYNEQFF.

For this clonotype: This may come from a read error, since a much larger clone is one base off. The chain uses TRBV7-4 and TRBJ2-1; D may be TRBD1 (6 bases). There are 15 residues in the CDR3. CDR1 SGHVT and CDR2 SQSDAQ come from the germline V gene. CDR3 nucleotides: TGTGCCAGCAGCTTGAGTTTACAGGGTGGCAATGTGCAGTTCTTC. It encodes CASSLSLQGGNVQFF.

This clonotype was seen a handful of times. This chain connects TRBV3-1 to TRBJ1-2, with 9 bases matching TRBD1. In germline, CDR1 is LGHDT, CDR2 YNNKEL (reference sequence). This CDR3 contains 14 residues. V was pared by 6 bases and J by 3 bases, with 5 bases of the junction left unmatched. The CDR3 DNA is TGTGCCAGCAGGGGAGGACAGGGGCACTATGGCTACACCTTC. Translating it yields CASRGGQGHYGYTF.

V is TRBV27 and J is TRBJ2-1; 9 bases map to TRBD1. The V and J ends lost 6 bases and 7 bases, in that order; junction bases with no gene match: 7. The CDR3 covers 14 residues. The germline CDR1 and CDR2 sequences are MNHEY and SMNVEV (reference sequence). The CDR3 nucleotides read TGTGCCAGCAGGGGGTCAGACAGGGGGAATGAGCAGTTCTTC. Encoded protein: CASRGSDRGNEQFF.

The J gene is TRBJ2-5, the V gene TRBV6-2 or TRBV6-3; perhaps TRBD2 as D (5 bases). The V end was cut by 0 bases, the J end by 5 bases, with 13 bases between. From germline, CDR1 is MNHEY and CDR2 SVGEGT. The CDR3 contains 15 residues. Here the CDR3 reads CASSYSGGLLETQYF. CDR3 DNA: TGTGCCAGCAGTTACTCGGGCGGACTCTTGGAGACCCAGTACTTC.

The chain employs TRBV6-5 and TRBJ1-2; a weak D match, TRBD1 (5 bases). The CDR3 totals 15 residues. V was pared by 2 bases and J by 4 bases, with 14 bases between. Germline CDR1 and CDR2: MNHEY and SVGAGI. CDR3 nucleotides: TGTGCCAGCAGTTACCTGGGGCAGGGAGGCTATGGCTACACCTTC. Its translation: CASSYLGQGGYGYTF.

A word on this clonotype: At one of its ends the junction is not consistent with the germline gene, which may arise from a read error. V usage is TRBV3-1 and J usage is TRBJ2-1, with 8 bases lining up with TRBD1. Looked up from germline, CDR1 is LGHDT and CDR2 is YNNKEL (reference sequence). The CDR3 has 14 residues. CDR3 amino acids: CVSSQGRQGNEQFF. The CDR3 DNA reads as TGTGTCAGCAGCCAAGGGAGACAGGGGAATGAGCAGTTCTTC.

The chain joins TRBV19 to TRBJ2-7; the match to TRBD1 covers 10 bases. Germline values: CDR1 LNHDA, CDR2 SQIVND (reference sequence). The length of the CDR3 is 15 residues. Trimming at V came to 3 bases and at J to 5 bases, leaving 7 bases not matched to a gene. CDR3 coding DNA: TGTGCCAGTAGTATCGGGGGACAGGGGAAACACGAGCAGTACTTC. This gives the protein CASSIGGQGKHEQYF.

The rearrangement uses TRBV7-8 and TRBJ2-1; 14 positions match TRBD2. CDR1 and CDR2 from the germline V gene are SGHVS and FQNEAQ. Trimming removed 4 bases from V and 14 bases from J; junction bases left unmatched: 7. The CDR3 is 14 amino acids. The CDR3 protein is CASSSILTSGGEFF. CDR3 bases: TGTGCCAGCAGCTCGATCCTGACTAGCGGGGGGGAGTTCTTC.

This clonotype was seen at least ten times. CDR3 nucleotides: TGTGCCAGCAGCTTAGGTGGCGGGAGTGAGCAGTACGTC. This encodes CASSLGGGSEQYV. The chain recombines TRBV7-2 with TRBJ2-7; 7 nucleotides agree with TRBD2. Germline lookup yields CDR1 SGHTA and CDR2 FQGNSA. CDR3 size: 13 residues. V was clipped by 1 base and J by 7 bases; unmatched bases: 4.

The chain has TRBV6-1 and TRBJ1-5; D gene uncertain. Germline values: CDR1 MNHNS, CDR2 SASEGT. The CDR3 contains 15 residues. Trimming stripped 5 bases from V and 0 bases from J, with 11 bases between. CDR3 nucleotide sequence: TGTGCCAGCAGTCTTCATATTACTAGCAATCAGCCCCAGCATTTT. This gives the protein CASSLHITSNQPQHF.

CDR3 nucleotides: TGTGCCATCAGTGATCCGGTCTATGGCTACACCTTC. It codes for CAISDPVYGYTF. V and J are TRBV10-3 and TRBJ1-2; D is unclear. The CDR3 extends over 12 amino acids. Between the trimmed V and J ends, which lost 3 bases and 4 bases, there was a span of 6 bases. Germline V CDR1 and CDR2: ENHRY, SYGVKD.

Only a few counts were recorded for this clonotype. CDR3 residues: CASSLETGNTIYF. In DNA form, the CDR3 reads TGTGCCAGCAGCTTAGAGACAGGAAACACCATATATTTT. The chain employs TRBV7-6 and TRBJ1-3, with D hard to call. Trimming pared 1 base from V and 4 bases from J, leaving 5 bases between. The CDR3 is made up of 13 amino acids. CDR1 is SGHVS, CDR2 FNYEAQ, per germline.

To note about this clonotype: A much larger clonotype is one base distant, so this may be a read error. V gene TRBV11-2 combines with J gene TRBJ2-3, with D maybe TRBD1 (6 bases). The CDR3 contains 18 residues. Germline-derived CDR1 and CDR2 are SGHAT and FQNNGV. The CDR3 DNA follows: TGTGCCAACAGCTTATATATTTTCGGACAGCAAAGCACAGATACGCAGTATTTT. Amino acids: CANSLYIFGQQSTDTQYF.

The chain combines TRBV7-9 with TRBJ2-1, with D possibly being TRBD1 or TRBD2 (6 bases each). In germline, CDR1 is SEHNR, CDR2 FQNEAQ (reference sequence). The CDR3 covers 12 residues. Trimming took off 8 bases at V and 7 bases at J, with 12 bases between the two ends. The chain's CDR3 is CASLEGGNEQFF. CDR3 sequence (DNA): TGTGCCAGCCTTGAGGGGGGAAATGAGCAGTTCTTC. Full variable domain (missing parts from reference TRBV7-9 and TRBJ2-1): DTGVSQNPRHKITKRGQNVTFRCDPISEHNRLYWYRQTLGQGPEFLTYFQNEAQLEKSRLLSDRFSAERPKGSFSTLEIQRTEQGDSAMYLCASLEGGNEQFFGPGTRLTVL.

This clonotype showed up just a few times. This rearrangement joins TRBV11-3 to TRBJ2-5; D unresolved. Germline values: CDR1 SGHNT, CDR2 YENEEA. The CDR3 is 15 amino acids. V was trimmed by 1 base and J by 5 bases, leaving 14 bases between them. CDR3 region: CASSLGGYSGETQYF. The CDR3 DNA sequence: TGTGCCAGCAGCTTAGGAGGCTATAGTGGGGAGACCCAGTACTTC.